The text below deals with one TCR beta chain. These data originate in a study of blood T cell repertoires in COVID-19. About the study: Samples taken during acute and convalescent COVID-19 were collected in the United States, Italy and Spain. In each case, the material was cDNA or gDNA derived from T cells, B-cell-depleted T cells, or PBMCs.

The germline V and J ends were trimmed by 0 bases and 4 bases, with 7 bases remaining between them. The CDR3 is made up of 14 amino acids. In the authors' methods: Scientists estimated how many nucleated cells there were by amplifying reference gene primers. The data were produced by immunoSEQ multiplex PCR, yet TCRdb's version contains in-frame clones alone and is incomplete. The DNA was the basis for D and trimming; V, J and clone size are from that table. The data contain 120,000 to 150,000 clones, roughly 80% of them singletons. Sequenced: peripheral blood. The TCR sequence derives from a man between 45 and 60 years old with active or convalescent COVID-19. The rearrangement links TRBV23-1 to TRBJ1-5; perhaps TRBD1 as D (6 bases). TRBV23-1 is noted as an ORF with a role that remains uncertain. CDR3 sequence: CASSQSRGNQPQHF. The CDR3 region has the DNA TGCGCCAGCAGTCAATCGAGGGGGAATCAGCCCCAGCATTTT.